The T cell receptor beta chain under discussion was sequenced for a study of blood T cell repertoires in COVID-19. The overall study: Whether acute or convalescent, the COVID-19 samples came from the United States, Italy and Spain. In each case, the material was cDNA or gDNA derived from T cells, B-cell-depleted T cells, or PBMCs.

Original analysis: Quantification of nucleated cells was approximated via reference gene primer amplification. The table came from immunoSEQ multiplex PCR; TCRdb's copy has only in-frame clones and leaves some out. The DNA was the basis for D and trimming; V, J and clone size are from that table. This table has around 220,000 clones, roughly 80% appearing once. V dropped 5 bases and J dropped 0; count of bases not matched to a gene: 7. CDR3 length equals 15 residues. CDR1 is SGHVS and CDR2 is FQNEAQ in the germline V gene. The sample was peripheral blood. The receptor was isolated from a human donor in a cohort sampled during active COVID-19. This rearrangement joins TRBV7-8 to TRBJ2-7; TRBD2 matches 7 bases. CDR3 protein: CASSHTGTNSYEQYF. DNA of the CDR3: TGTGCCAGCAGCCACACCGGGACTAACTCCTACGAGCAGTACTTC.